This TCR beta chain was found in a study of blood T cell repertoires in COVID-19 (dated by TCRdb to 2020 to 2022). Describing the broader study: Collaborator samples came from the United States, Italy and Spain and covered acute and convalescent phases of COVID-19. The samples were drawn from the first 160 participants of the ongoing ImmuneRACE study and from 1,254 subjects provided by 6 global collaborators. The material from the prospective study consisted of cDNA or gDNA derived from T cells, B-cell-depleted T cells, or PBMCs. The dataset comprised deeply sampled blood TCRbeta repertoires from subjects exposed to, actively infected with, or recovered from COVID-19. Where available, HLA class I and class II types were obtained from metadata supplied by the sample provider rather than from assay-based typing. The sample metadata nearly always contained a de-identified subject ID, COVID-19 status, age in years and sex. A freely available public database, intended as a resource for researchers studying the immune response to SARS-CoV-2, is where the repertoires were released.

Study-level results and caveats: The amount of clinical and demographic metadata varied by source and participant and was provided uncurated.

Each collaborating institution followed its own protocols to collect whole blood in K2EDTA tubes. For TCRbeta analysis, collaborators shipped samples as frozen whole blood, isolated PBMCs, or DNA extracted from either of those sample types. TCRbeta CDR3 regions were amplified from genomic DNA using the immunoSEQ Assay, a bias-controlled multiplex PCR. Per the source publication's procedure: The number of nucleated cells in each sample was estimated by amplification of reference gene primers within the assay. To quantify the absolute abundance of each unique TCRbeta CDR3 rearrangement, sequence reads were collapsed and filtered. For each sample, productive Simpson clonality was calculated as the square root of Simpson's diversity index across productive rearrangements. Entries here come from immuneACCESS through TCRdb and include only in-frame sequences with V and J called. Some clones fail to appear in such tables; in the studies checked, an unresolved V gene covers under half of the shortfall, and the cause of the remainder is unknown. V and J calls and clone size come straight from that table; D and trimming were deduced from the DNA. Counted in this sample were some 65,000 clones; over 75% of them appeared once. Together, the top ten hold 9% to 10% of the sample.

The germline V gene supplies CDR1 SGHRS and CDR2 YFSETQ. V is pruned by 5 bases and J by 4 bases, leaving 4 bases of the junction without a gene match. From the cysteine up to the phenylalanine, the CDR3 has a length of 13 residues. The only DNA kept is the CDR3, 39 bases in frame from the first base. In the case of this clone: The antigen it binds to is not known. Base qualities are not recorded, but no much larger clone differs from it by a single base.

The receptor was isolated from a human donor in a cohort sampled during active COVID-19. The sample taken for sequencing was peripheral blood. The V and J genes are TRBV5-1 and TRBJ2-5, with 8 bases aligning to TRBD2. The sequenced DNA is TGCGCCAGCAGAAACGGACTAGCAGAGACCCAGTACTTC. This translates into CASRNGLAETQYF. Here the CDR3 is joined to the reference TRBV5-1 and TRBJ2-5 genes, and the full variable domain is: KAGVTQTPRYLIKTRGQQVTLSCSPISGHRSVSWYQQTPGQGLQFLFEYFSETQRNKGNFPGRFSGRQFSNSRSEMNVSTLELGDSALYLCASRNGLAETQYFGPGTRLLVL.